The T cell receptor beta chain under discussion was sequenced for a study of T cell responses to AZD1222 COVID-19 vaccine. Some clones are missing from TCRdb's copy, which holds only in-frame ones; the method was immunoSEQ multiplex PCR. The repertoire holds roughly 98,000 clones, with roughly 90% as singletons. Broader study findings: Seropositive at baseline were only a handful of AZD1222 recipients. Two doses of AZD1222 preceded a rise in Spike-specific TCR breadth and depth. Mostly white British, mostly female donors; authors suggested clonal diversity may be underestimated. It was only after the peak T cell response that any repertoires were sampled.

As for this clone: Its antigen is unidentified.

The germline gives CDR1 GTSNPN, CDR2 SVGIG (reference sequence). The CDR3 covers 11 residues. V was trimmed by 1 base and J by 9 bases, leaving 9 bases between them. This TCR derives from an adult who received the AZD1222 COVID-19 vaccine. This specimen consisted of peripheral blood, obtained 28 days after the second AZD1222 dose. The genes are TRBV30 and TRBJ1-1, with D perhaps TRBD1 (6 bases). The CDR3 loop reads CAWSGTVQAFF. The CDR3 DNA follows: TGTGCCTGGAGTGGGACAGTACAAGCTTTCTTT.